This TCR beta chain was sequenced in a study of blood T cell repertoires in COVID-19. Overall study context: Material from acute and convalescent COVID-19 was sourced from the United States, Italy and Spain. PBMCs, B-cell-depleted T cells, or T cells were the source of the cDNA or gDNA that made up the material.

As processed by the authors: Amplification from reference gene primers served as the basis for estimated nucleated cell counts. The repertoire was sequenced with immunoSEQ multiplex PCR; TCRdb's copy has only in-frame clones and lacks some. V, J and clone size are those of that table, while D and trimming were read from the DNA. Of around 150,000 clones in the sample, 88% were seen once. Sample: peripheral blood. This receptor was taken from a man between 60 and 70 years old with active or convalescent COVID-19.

Written as DNA, the CDR3 is TGTGCCAGCAGTGAGTCATCCTACGAGCAGTACTTC. It translates to CASSESSYEQYF. The chain is built from TRBV2 and TRBJ2-7; D is uncertain. This CDR3 contains 12 residues. Per germline, CDR1 SNHLY and CDR2 FYNNEI. V was clipped by 3 bases and J by 1 base, with 4 bases between them.